This TCR beta chain was captured in a study of a mutant IDH1 vaccine in newly diagnosed glioma. As for the study in general: Patients' prior therapy spanned radiotherapy, temozolomide, or both; most underwent both.

Time point noted: week 11, during vaccination. Topical imiquimod was applied with each vaccine dose, which held 300 ug of mutant IDH1 20-mer peptide. Measured with immunoSEQ multiplex PCR; TCRdb has only the in-frame clones, and not every one. The sample consists of around 100,000 clones, under 90% of them appearing once. V was trimmed by 3 bases and J by 4 bases, leaving 7 bases between them. The CDR3 is 12 residues long. Germline V gene sequence: CDR1 SEHNR, CDR2 FQNEAQ (reference sequence). This clone has more than one count but fewer than ten. Its antigen is undetermined. V gene TRBV7-9 combines with J gene TRBJ2-7; D is unclear. The receptor was derived from a woman between 45 and 60 years old with glioma. The specimen was PBMCs, collected from a glioma patient whose treatment included an IDH1 peptide vaccine. The CDR3 protein is CASSFQGYEQYF. The CDR3 DNA reads TGTGCCAGCAGCTTCCAAGGTTACGAGCAGTACTTC.